These 7 T cell receptor beta chains originate from one sample sequenced in a study of T cells expressing NK-cell markers. Following a re-call of the 5' RACE reads, TCRdb has one entry per CDR3 protein and lacks DNA. The sample has roughly 350,000 distinct CDR3 sequences. The material sequenced was blood T cells: a sorted CD56 or NKG2C T cell subset, CD4+ or CD8+ T cells, or bulk PBMC T cells (not recorded which). The receptors derive from a man aged 18-70 years in good health.

The chain links TRBV25-1 to TRBJ2-7; TCRdb names TRBD1, which stays unverified in the absence of DNA. The CDR3 is 15 amino acids. Germline lookup yields CDR1 MGHDK and CDR2 SYGVNS. This CDR3 is CASSEPGTGPSEQYF.

The chain joins TRBV7-2 to TRBJ2-3; TCRdb lists TRBD1, though no DNA is available to test this call. In germline, CDR1 is SGHTA, CDR2 FQGNSA. The CDR3 contains 16 residues. The CDR3 is CASSLMILPGTDTQYF.

The CDR3 sequence: CASSPRQGSNEAFF. The genes are TRBV18 and TRBJ1-1; TCRdb indicates TRBD1, and absent DNA this call remains unverified. Germline V lookup: CDR1 KGHSH, CDR2 LQKENI. This CDR3 comprises 14 residues.

The CDR3 reads CSASSRGLLGTQYF. The J gene is TRBJ2-5, the V gene TRBV20-1; no DNA is available, so the TRBD1 call from TCRdb remains unchecked. The CDR3 is 14 amino acids. CDR1 is DFQATT, CDR2 SNEGSKA, per germline (reference sequence).

The rearrangement links TRBV12-3 or TRBV12-4 to TRBJ2-7. The CDR3 has 14 residues. CDR3 amino acids: CASSLDAGIAEQYF.

V gene TRBV24-1 combines with J gene TRBJ2-1; absent DNA, TCRdb's TRBD1 call cannot be checked. Per germline, CDR1 KGHDR and CDR2 SFDVKD. This CDR3 has 16 amino acids. CDR3 sequence: CATSDRDRASYNEQFF.

This chain joins TRBV7-9 and TRBJ2-7; TCRdb outputs TRBD1, but without DNA this stays unchecked. From germline, CDR1 is SEHNR and CDR2 FQNEAQ (reference sequence). CDR3 length: 13 residues. The CDR3 sequence: CASGGQGSGEQYF.